The source of this T cell receptor (beta chain) is a study of neurological immune-mediated disorders. The V end was cut by 5 bases, the J end by 1 base, with 14 bases between. CDR1 and CDR2 from the germline V gene are DFQATT and SNEGSKA (reference sequence). The CDR3 has 15 residues. Ten or more counts support this clonotype. Each CDR3 protein is one row after TCRdb ran MiXCR on the 5' RACE reads. The data show 39,000 or so distinct CDR3 sequences, 2% to 3% seen once. The TCR sequence derives from a man aged 25-45 years with multiple sclerosis. The chain uses TRBV20-1 and TRBJ1-4; D is perhaps TRBD1 (6 bases). Sequencing used PBMCs. The CDR3, as DNA: TGCAGTGCTCGGGACACCCACGTAACTAATGAAAAACTGTTTTTT. This codes for CSARDTHVTNEKLFF.